This entry lists 30 T cell receptor beta chains sequenced from one sample in a study of shared clonotypes between healthy human individuals. Using immunoSEQ multiplex PCR, the repertoire was profiled, and TCRdb retains in-frame clones only, with some absent. The sample lists roughly 490,000 clones; 76% were seen once. Sequenced: PBMCs. The receptors come from a woman in her 40s in good health. Some clones in this sample may be carry-over from other donors' samples.

Concerning this clone: The identical CDR3 is also encoded by other nucleotide sequences in the sample. V usage is TRBV5-1 and J usage is TRBJ1-1, with 8 bases aligning to TRBD1. With V trimmed by 0 bases and J by 0 bases, 1 base remained unmatched. Germline values: CDR1 SGHRS, CDR2 YFSETQ. There are 15 residues in the CDR3. The DNA for the CDR3 is TGCGCCAGCAGCTTGGGGACAGGGTTGAACACTGAAGCTTTCTTT. As protein: CASSLGTGLNTEAFF.

The V and J genes are TRBV11-3 and TRBJ2-2, with 7 bases identical to TRBD1. The CDR3 has 15 residues. Germline V gene sequence: CDR1 SGHNT, CDR2 YENEEA. J lost 4 bases, V lost 5 bases, and 7 bases had no gene match. This chain's CDR3 is CASSPLPGGTGELFF. DNA for the CDR3: TGTGCCAGCAGCCCCCTTCCAGGGGGCACCGGGGAGCTGTTTTTT.

The chain employs TRBV7-2 and TRBJ2-7; 9 positions match TRBD1. The CDR3 loop spans 15 amino acids. Germline CDR1 is SGHTA and CDR2 is FQGNSA. The junction had 3 bases not matched to a gene; V was cut back by 0 bases and J by 3 bases. CDR3 bases: TGTGCCAGCAGCTTAGCGCCGGGACAGGGCTACGAGCAGTACTTC. The encoded protein is CASSLAPGQGYEQYF.

J is TRBJ2-3 and V is TRBV19, with D hard to call. Germline CDR1 reads LNHDA; CDR2 reads SQIVND (reference sequence). V dropped 1 base and J dropped 4 bases, with 9 bases sitting between them. The CDR3 is 14 residues long. CDR3 coding DNA: TGTGCCAGTAGTATAGTCACGGATTCAGATACGCAGTATTTT. Amino acids: CASSIVTDSDTQYF.

The rearrangement links TRBV5-5 to TRBJ1-1; D is uncertain. The length of the CDR3 is 13 residues. Germline V gene lookup returns CDR1 SGHKS and CDR2 YYEKEE (reference sequence). Between the trimmed V and J ends, which lost 4 bases and 1 base, there was a span of 8 bases. The CDR3 reads CASSPSGNTEAFF. CDR3 bases: TGTGCCAGCAGCCCCTCGGGGAACACTGAAGCTTTCTTT.

This sequence joins TRBV30 and TRBJ1-2; possible D gene TRBD1, 5 bases. CDR1 is GTSNPN and CDR2 is SVGIG in the germline V gene (reference sequence). CDR3 length: 15 amino acids. V was cut by 0 bases and J by 1 base, with 12 bases left in between. CDR3 sequence reads: CAWSVPWGSNYGYTF. The CDR3 DNA reads TGTGCCTGGAGTGTACCATGGGGCAGTAACTATGGCTACACCTTC.

The chain recombines TRBV28 with TRBJ1-2; 7 bases are a match to TRBD1. The CDR3 runs 14 residues. J was trimmed by 5 bases and V by 5 bases; bases with no gene match: 8. CDR1 is MDHEN and CDR2 is SYDVKM in the germline V gene. CDR3 residues: CASSTGQARYGYTF. In DNA form, the CDR3 reads TGTGCCAGCAGTACAGGACAGGCCAGGTATGGCTACACCTTC.

V and J are TRBV7-9 and TRBJ2-5; 7 nucleotides match TRBD1. Germline CDR1 is SEHNR and CDR2 is FQNEAQ (reference sequence). The CDR3 is made up of 16 amino acids. The trim removed 8 bases at V and 5 bases at J, leaving 17 bases unmatched. CDR3 DNA: TGTGCCAGCGGCTCCCGGACAGGTAACGCCGTCGAGACCCAGTACTTC. Its protein product is CASGSRTGNAVETQYF.

The gene calls are TRBV5-6 and TRBJ2-7, with no clear D. V dropped 0 bases and J dropped 5 bases, with 9 bases sitting between them. CDR3 length: 13 amino acids. CDR1 SGHDT and CDR2 YYEEEE come from the germline V gene. This chain's CDR3 is CASSLGPSDEQYF. The CDR3 nucleotides are TGTGCCAGCAGCTTGGGCCCCTCGGACGAGCAGTACTTC.

This chain uses TRBV4-2 with TRBJ2-7; D is perhaps TRBD2 (5 bases). The CDR3 runs to 17 residues. CDR1 and CDR2 from the germline V gene are LGHNA and YNFKEQ. The ends were cut back, 3 bases at V and 3 bases at J, with 21 bases in the middle. The CDR3 reads CASSHPPGGTRYYEQYF. CDR3 nucleotides: TGTGCCAGCAGCCACCCCCCTGGAGGCACCAGATACTACGAGCAGTACTTC.

The chain employs TRBV9 and TRBJ1-5; TRBD1 matches 7 bases. The V gene's germline CDR1 is SGDLS and CDR2 YYNGEE. V lost 1 base, J lost 8 bases, and 15 bases stayed unmatched. There are 17 residues in the CDR3. The DNA of the CDR3 is TGTGCCAGCAGCGTATTACGGCGGAAGGGGGCGGGGGAGCCCCAGCATTTT. Encoded protein: CASSVLRRKGAGEPQHF.

The gene calls are TRBV6-1 and TRBJ2-1; 13 bases are a match to TRBD2. The junction had 9 bases not matched to a gene; V was cut back by 9 bases and J by 10 bases. The CDR3 covers 14 residues. Germline CDR1 is MNHNS and CDR2 is SASEGT. CDR3 sequence: CASRTSGSLLEQFF. DNA for the CDR3: TGTGCCAGTCGGACTAGCGGGAGCCTATTGGAGCAGTTCTTC.

This clone turned up a few times. The chain links TRBV7-9 to TRBJ2-1; 13 bases are a match to TRBD2. Germline loops: CDR1 SEHNR, CDR2 FQNEAQ (reference sequence). After removal of 2 bases from V and 8 bases from J, the junction contained 9 bases not matched to a gene. The CDR3 covers 17 residues. The CDR3 loop reads CASSLRSGTSGIYEQFF. The CDR3 nucleotides are TGTGCCAGCAGCTTAAGGTCCGGGACTAGCGGGATATATGAGCAGTTCTTC.

The chain is built from TRBV5-1 and TRBJ2-1; either TRBD1 or TRBD2 may fit D (5 bases each). Germline CDR1 is SGHRS and CDR2 is YFSETQ. The CDR3 sequence is 17 residues long. Trimming pared 4 bases from V and 3 bases from J, leaving 20 bases between. The CDR3: CASSLGPPRKNYNEQFF. The CDR3 nucleotides read TGCGCCAGCAGCCTGGGACCCCCGCGCAAGAACTACAATGAGCAGTTCTTC.

This chain connects TRBV28 to TRBJ1-4; D unclear. Germline V lookup: CDR1 MDHEN, CDR2 SYDVKM. CDR3 length: 15 residues. V was pared by 6 bases and J by 11 bases, with 22 bases between. This chain's CDR3 is CASRDLDGVMRKLFF. The CDR3 nucleotides are TGTGCCAGCAGGGATTTAGACGGTGTAATGAGGAAACTGTTTTTT.

This chain joins TRBV7-3 and TRBJ2-7; 12 bases fit TRBD1. From germline, CDR1 is SGHTA and CDR2 FQGTGA. The CDR3 totals 17 residues. V was clipped by 1 base and J by 1 base; unmatched bases: 5. CDR3 protein: CASSLKSGQGASYEQYF. CDR3 nucleotides: TGTGCCAGCAGCTTAAAATCGGGACAGGGGGCTTCCTACGAGCAGTACTTC.

In this sample, this clone turned up once. This chain connects TRBV7-2 to TRBJ2-3; D is tentatively TRBD1 or TRBD2 (5 bases each). The CDR3 has 16 residues. Germline V gene sequence: CDR1 SGHTA, CDR2 FQGNSA. V shed 1 base and J shed 3 bases, with 14 bases lying between them. CDR3 in DNA: TGTGCCAGCAGCTTAGTGTCGCAGGGCGGGACAGATACGCAGTATTTT. This encodes CASSLVSQGGTDTQYF.

This clone was detected only once. This chain uses TRBV9 with TRBJ2-2, with 13 bases that match TRBD2. Germline CDR1 SGDLS, CDR2 YYNGEE. The ends lost 0 bases at V and 6 bases at J; junction bases unmatched: 11. CDR3 length equals 19 residues. CDR3 protein: CASSVGGGLAGHWAGELFF. DNA for the CDR3: TGTGCCAGCAGCGTAGGAGGGGGACTAGCGGGGCACTGGGCCGGGGAGCTGTTTTTT.

The V call is TRBV15, the J call TRBJ2-1, with 8 bases matching TRBD2. The CDR3 covers 13 residues. The V and J ends lost 0 bases and 13 bases, in that order; junction bases with no gene match: 5. Germline CDR1 is LNHNV and CDR2 is YYDKDF (reference sequence). The CDR3 loop is CATSRDVAGLQFF. In nucleotides, the CDR3 is TGTGCCACCAGCAGAGATGTAGCGGGGCTACAGTTCTTC.

To note about this clone: With a much larger clone just one base away, this may be a read error. V usage is TRBV6-1 and J usage is TRBJ1-1; TRBD1 is a possible D gene (5 bases). The CDR3 runs to 15 residues. The V and J ends lost 9 bases and 8 bases respectively, with 25 bases between them. Germline CDR1 MNHNS, CDR2 SASEGT. This CDR3 is CARSPWNPREREAFF. The CDR3 DNA reads TGTGCCAGGAGTCCCTGGAACCCCAGGGAACGCGAAGCTTTCTTT.

The gene calls are TRBV6-5 and TRBJ1-3; D is ambiguous. Trimming shortened V by 6 bases and J by 8 bases, and 17 bases separated the two germline ends. Germline V gene data show CDR1 as MNHEY and CDR2 as SVGAGI. This CDR3 region has 14 residues. The CDR3 loop reads CASSPDRLGYTIYF. CDR3 DNA sequence: TGTGCCAGCAGCCCCGACCGGCTGGGGTACACCATATATTTT.

The V and J genes are TRBV15 and TRBJ1-2; D may be TRBD1 (5 bases). V lost 0 bases, J lost 6 bases, and 14 bases lay in between. The CDR3 loop spans 15 amino acids. From germline, CDR1 is LNHNV and CDR2 YYDKDF (reference sequence). As DNA, the CDR3 is TGTGCCACCAGCAGAGATACGGGGCCAGGGCATGGCTACACCTTC. Its translation is CATSRDTGPGHGYTF.

The chain is built from TRBV18 and TRBJ2-7, with 7 bases lining up with TRBD1. CDR1 is KGHSH, CDR2 LQKENI, per germline. The CDR3 is 13 residues long. Trimming took 3 bases from V and 5 from J; bases not matched to a gene: 4. The CDR3 here is CASSPQTGNEQYF. The CDR3, as DNA: TGTGCCAGCTCACCCCAGACAGGGAACGAGCAGTACTTC. The complete variable domain, with remaining parts taken from reference TRBV18 and TRBJ2-7, reads NAGVMQNPRHLVRRRGQEARLRCSPMKGHSHVYWYRQLPEEGLKFMVYLQKENIIDESGMPKERFSAEFPKEGPSILRIQQVVRGDSAAYFCASSPQTGNEQYFGPGTRLTVT.

As regards this clone: A much larger clone differs from this one at a single base, so this may be a read error. This chain uses TRBV11-2 with TRBJ2-7; D unclear. Germline loops: CDR1 SGHAT, CDR2 FQNNGV. This CDR3 contains 11 residues. V was clipped by 5 bases and J by 2 bases, with 4 bases between them. Here the CDR3 reads CASSPAYEQYF. The CDR3 DNA is TGTGCCAGCAGCCCTGCCTACGAGCAGTACTTC.

This clone has just one count. The rearrangement uses TRBV19 and TRBJ2-1; D gene ambiguous. V was clipped by 0 bases and J by 9 bases, with 6 bases between them. Germline CDR1 is LNHDA and CDR2 is SQIVND (reference sequence). CDR3 length: 12 amino acids. The CDR3 nucleotides read TGTGCCAGTAGTATAGATCAAGGTGAGCAGTTCTTC. This codes for CASSIDQGEQFF.

This clone was seen only once. CDR3 loop: CASSMGLSPFF. The CDR3 DNA reads as TGCGCCAGCAGCATGGGACTCTCCCCGTTCTTC. This sequence joins TRBV5-1 and TRBJ2-1; the D gene is possibly TRBD2 (6 bases). This CDR3 comprises 11 residues. Per germline, CDR1 SGHRS and CDR2 YFSETQ. Trimming shortened V by 4 bases and J by 15 bases, and 14 bases separated the two germline ends. Full variable domain (remainder filled in from reference TRBV5-1 and TRBJ2-1): KAGVTQTPRYLIKTRGQQVTLSCSPISGHRSVSWYQQTPGQGLQFLFEYFSETQRNKGNFPGRFSGRQFSNSRSEMNVSTLELGDSALYLCASSMGLSPFFGPGTRLTVL.

This clone was observed once. The chain uses TRBV7-9 and TRBJ1-2; D ambiguous. CDR3 size: 13 residues. V lost 5 bases, J lost 4 bases, and 11 bases lay in between. The germline V gene encodes CDR1 SEHNR and CDR2 FQNEAQ (reference sequence). CDR3 amino acids: CASSEGPSYGYTF. Here the CDR3 DNA reads TGTGCCAGCAGCGAAGGGCCGAGCTATGGCTACACCTTC. The full variable domain, rest sourced from reference TRBV7-9 and TRBJ1-2, is DTGVSQNPRHKITKRGQNVTFRCDPISEHNRLYWYRQTLGQGPEFLTYFQNEAQLEKSRLLSDRFSAERPKGSFSTLEIQRTEQGDSAMYLCASSEGPSYGYTFGSGTRLTVV.

This clone showed up just a few times. The chain uses TRBV27 and TRBJ1-2; D remains unclear. The germline gives CDR1 MNHEY, CDR2 SMNVEV (reference sequence). V dropped 2 bases and J dropped 4 bases, with 11 bases sitting between them. The CDR3 runs 14 residues. The CDR3 sequence: CASSLNPQTYGYTF. In DNA form, the CDR3 reads TGTGCCAGCAGTTTAAATCCCCAGACCTATGGCTACACCTTC.

The V gene is TRBV4-1, the J gene TRBJ2-7; 8 nucleotides agree with TRBD2. Germline CDR1 MGHRA, CDR2 YSYEKL. The V and J ends lost 4 bases and 4 bases, in that order; junction bases with no gene match: 9. The CDR3 is 15 residues long. CDR3 sequence: CASSPTGGSRYEQYF. Here the CDR3 DNA reads TGCGCCAGCAGCCCGACGGGGGGGAGTCGTTACGAGCAGTACTTC.

This chain uses TRBV5-1 with TRBJ2-5, with D perhaps matching TRBD2 (6 bases). The V and J ends lost 4 bases and 3 bases respectively, with 13 bases between them. Per germline, CDR1 SGHRS and CDR2 YFSETQ. There are 14 residues in the CDR3. The CDR3 DNA follows: TGCGCCAGCAGCCCCCTCCCGGGGGAAGAGACCCAGTACTTC. Protein product: CASSPLPGEETQYF.